This T cell receptor beta chain was obtained from a study of human T cells and chemical hapten exposure. Time point specified: pre-sensitization, week 0. Described treatment: therapeutic diphenylcyclopropenone sensitization with weekly scalp DPC. This clonotype showed up just a few times. CDR1 and CDR2 from the germline V gene are SQVTM and ANQGSEA. CDR3 size: 16 residues. V dropped 5 bases and J dropped 1 base, with 17 bases sitting between them. TCRdb analysed the RACE reads with MiXCR anew, one entry per CDR3 protein. The sample consists of about 110,000 distinct CDR3 sequences, about 12% of them appearing once.

The rearrangement links TRBV29-1 to TRBJ2-2, with TRBD1 as a possible D gene (5 bases). The sequence was collected from a woman aged 45-60 years with alopecia areata. Some clones in this sample may be carry-over from other donors' samples. The input for sequencing was whole blood, taken in connection with sensitization to the hapten diphenylcyclopropenone (DPC). CDR3 bases: TGCAGCGTTCAAATACCGACAGCCCGGAACACCGGGGAGCTGTTTTTT. Residues: CSVQIPTARNTGELFF.